The sequence of this TCR beta chain was determined in a study of CD8 T cells in Susac syndrome. An input of 0.5 to 1 ug of RNA was subjected to reverse transcription using random hexamers. The TCR beta CDR3 was amplified by immunoSEQ multiplex PCR across 54 Vbeta, 13 Jbeta. A single record per CDR3 protein comes from TCRdb applying MiXCR to the immunoSEQ multiplex PCR reads. The table lists under 200,000 distinct CDR3 sequences, about 95% of them singletons. Healthy donors matched for age and sex were used as controls. The TEMRA cells underwent FACS enrichment, while the CD8+ and CD4+ T cells underwent negative isolation. Germline lookup yields CDR1 SGHRS and CDR2 YFSETQ. CDR3 length equals 14 residues. The V end lost 5 bases, the J end lost 4 bases, and 15 bases lay between the germline ends.

The receptor comes from a human donor in good health. The chain employs TRBV5-1 and TRBJ2-5; perhaps TRBD2 as D (7 bases). Sequenced sample: CD4+ T cells from PBMCs. Here the CDR3 DNA reads TGCGCCAGCAGTACGGGGGGCGCGGGAGAGACCCAGTACTTC. Translated, it gives CASSTGGAGETQYF.